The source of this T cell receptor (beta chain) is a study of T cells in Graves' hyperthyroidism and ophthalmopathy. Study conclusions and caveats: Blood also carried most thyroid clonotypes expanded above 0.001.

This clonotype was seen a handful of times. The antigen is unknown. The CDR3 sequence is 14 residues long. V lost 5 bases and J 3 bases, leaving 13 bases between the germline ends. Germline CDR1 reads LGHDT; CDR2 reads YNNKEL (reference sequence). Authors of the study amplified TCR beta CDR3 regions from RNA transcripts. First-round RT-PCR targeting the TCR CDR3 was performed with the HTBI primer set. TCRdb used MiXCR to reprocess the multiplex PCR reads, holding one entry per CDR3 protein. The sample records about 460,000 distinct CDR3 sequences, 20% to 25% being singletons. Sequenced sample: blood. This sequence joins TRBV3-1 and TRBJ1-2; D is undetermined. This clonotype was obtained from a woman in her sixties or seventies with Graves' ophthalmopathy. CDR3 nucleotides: TGTGCCAGCAGCTCCCTCGACCGGGACTATGGCTACACCTTC. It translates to CASSSLDRDYGYTF.